This TCR beta chain was sequenced for a study of regulatory T cells in long-lasting Graves disease. At the level of the study: Over 5 years of antithyroid drugs with positive TSH receptor antibodies was taken to mean persistent Graves' disease. Study-wide results and caveats: Persistent patients shared more public clonotypes (over 2,500) than new patients (approximately 1,000).

V was shortened by 6 bases and J by 0 bases, with 15 bases between the two germline ends. Germline CDR1 and CDR2: LNHDA and SQIVND (reference sequence). The length of the CDR3 is 17 residues. As concerns this clonotype: The target antigen is unknown.

Assembly of TCR beta libraries relied on iRepertoire HTBI primers together with Arm-PCR of CDR3 regions. TCRdb reprocessed the multiplex PCR reads via MiXCR and lists one record per CDR3 protein. The sample records over 300,000 distinct CDR3 sequences, around 20% being singletons. The time point here: persistent/refractory GD, antithyroid drugs over 5 years with positive TRAb. PBMC-derived RNA was used for the TCR library. The patients included were those that came from an endocrinology department in Xi'an, China. This clonotype was sampled from a female donor with Graves disease. The chain recombines TRBV19 with TRBJ2-6; a weak D match, TRBD1 (5 bases). The sample consisted of peripheral blood mononuclear cells (PBMCs), taken when the disease was refractory, from a patient treated with antithyroid drugs. This CDR3 reads CASSARTPYSGANVLTF. The CDR3 DNA sequence: TGTGCCAGTAGCGCCAGGACACCTTACTCTGGGGCCAACGTCCTGACTTTC.